One sample yielded the 5 T cell receptor beta chains listed below, sequenced in a study of Ad26.COV2.S vaccination and SARS-CoV-2 variants. Treatment defined: around 19 received Ad26.COV2.S at low or high dose, single or two shots; roughly five received placebo; per-sample allocation not given. Sampling was done on day 63 after the first vaccine or placebo injection. Clones were sequenced by immunoSEQ multiplex PCR, and TCRdb holds only the in-frame ones, with some missing. The data contain hundreds of thousands of clones, more than 70% of them singletons. Sample: peripheral blood, taken in a trial of Ad26.COV2.S vaccine versus placebo. The origin of the receptors is a person between 18 and 65 years old who received the Ad26.COV2.S COVID-19 vaccine or a placebo.

This rearrangement joins TRBV6-6 to TRBJ2-1; the match to TRBD2 covers 10 bases. The CDR3 consists of 13 residues. Per germline, CDR1 MNHNY and CDR2 SVGAGI (reference sequence). The J segment lost 10 bases and the V segment lost 5 bases, leaving 5 bases of the junction unmatched. In nucleotides, the CDR3 is TGTGCCAGCAGTCGGCTAGCGGGAGTGGAGCAGTTCTTC. This encodes CASSRLAGVEQFF.

The chain couples TRBV2 to TRBJ1-3; no reliable D call. V was cut by 7 bases and J by 0 bases, with 16 bases left in between. There are 16 residues in the CDR3. CDR1 is SNHLY and CDR2 is FYNNEI in the germline V gene. This CDR3 reads CASKPLWLISGNTIYF. CDR3 nucleotides: TGTGCCAGCAAGCCTCTATGGCTAATCTCTGGAAACACCATATATTTT.

The V and J genes are TRBV25-1 and TRBJ1-5, with D possibly being TRBD1 (5 bases). The germline V gene encodes CDR1 MGHDK and CDR2 SYGVNS. V was trimmed by 3 bases and J by 9 bases, leaving 12 bases between them. This CDR3 is 13 amino acids long. The DNA of the CDR3 is TGTGCCAGCAGTGACGGATGGGGGATGCCCCAGCATTTT. This sequence encodes CASSDGWGMPQHF. Using reference TRBV25-1 and TRBJ1-5 for the parts outside the CDR3, the full variable domain is EADIYQTPRYLVIGTGKKITLECSQTMGHDKMYWYQQDPGMELHLIHYSYGVNSTEKGDLSSESTVSRIRTEHFPLTLESARPSHTSQYLCASSDGWGMPQHFGDGTRLSIL.

This rearrangement joins TRBV7-8 to TRBJ1-2; D is uncertain. Trimming took off 0 bases at V and 6 bases at J, with 14 bases between the two ends. Germline V lookup: CDR1 SGHVS, CDR2 FQNEAQ. The CDR3 has 15 residues. The CDR3 region has the DNA TGTGCCAGCAGCTTAGCGGGTAGGGAACAGAATGGCTACACCTTC. Its protein is CASSLAGREQNGYTF.

The chain combines TRBV29-1 with TRBJ1-1, with D perhaps TRBD1 (6 bases). The V gene's germline CDR1 is SQVTM and CDR2 ANQGSEA. Trimming stripped 1 base from V and 4 bases from J, with 13 bases between. The CDR3 is made up of 14 amino acids. The CDR3 is CSVEVTGIFTEAFF. For the CDR3, the DNA is TGCAGCGTTGAAGTTACAGGGATTTTCACTGAAGCTTTCTTT.